Following are 8 T cell receptor beta chains from one sample sequenced in a study of vaccination and CD4 T cells after COVID-19. The antigens of these receptors remain unknown. Documented treatment: approximately nine-day PBMC culture with coronavirus spike peptide pools or control peptides (ViraFEST assay). With the Oncomine TCR Beta short-read assay, DNA from cultured CD4+ T cells was sequenced. From the PCR reads, TCRdb called clonotypes with MiXCR, one entry per CDR3 protein. The sample gives approximately 11,000 distinct CDR3 sequences, more than 35% of which show up once; 20% to 25% is in the top ten. Sequenced material: cultured CD4+ T cells from blood. The source of these receptors is a human donor with COVID-19.

CDR3 bases: TGTGCCTGGAGTGACGTGACGGGGGATACGCAGTATTTT. This encodes CAWSDVTGDTQYF. The chain carries TRBV30 and TRBJ2-3; TRBD2 is a possible D gene (5 bases). Germline CDR1 reads GTSNPN; CDR2 reads SVGIG (reference sequence). The ends were cut back, 1 base at V and 6 bases at J, with 11 bases in the middle. The CDR3 length is 13 residues.

The rearrangement uses TRBV11-3 and TRBJ1-6, with D tentatively TRBD1 (5 bases). Deletions cut 2 bases from V and 8 bases from J, with 7 bases between. The CDR3 consists of 13 residues. The germline V gene encodes CDR1 SGHNT and CDR2 YENEEA. This chain's CDR3 is CASSLSGDSPLHF. In DNA, the CDR3 is TGTGCCAGCAGCTTATCGGGGGATTCACCCCTCCACTTT.

The rearrangement joins TRBV7-8 to TRBJ1-5; D call uncertain. CDR1 is SGHVS and CDR2 is FQNEAQ in the germline V gene. This CDR3 contains 13 residues. Between the trimmed V and J ends, which lost 2 bases and 6 bases, there was a span of 8 bases. The CDR3 bases are TGTGCCAGCAGCTTACTCCCCTTTCAGCCCCAGCATTTT. Its translation is CASSLLPFQPQHF. Supplemented by reference TRBV7-8 and TRBJ1-5, the full variable domain reads GAGVSQSPRYKVAKRGQDVALRCDPISGHVSLFWYQQALGQGPEFLTYFQNEAQLDKSGLPSDRFFAERPEGSVSTLKIQRTQQEDSAVYLCASSLLPFQPQHFGDGTRLSIL.

This clonotype showed up just a few times. V is TRBV28 and J is TRBJ1-5, with D hard to call. The germline V and J ends were trimmed by 7 bases and 9 bases, with 7 bases remaining between them. The CDR3 runs to 10 residues. In germline, CDR1 is MDHEN, CDR2 SYDVKM. The chain's CDR3 is CASTPLPQHF. The CDR3 DNA follows: TGTGCCAGCACCCCGTTGCCCCAGCATTTT.

The chain is built from TRBV15 and TRBJ2-2; TRBD1 or TRBD2 may be the D gene (5 bases each). With 1 base removed from V and 4 bases from J, the gap between germline ends came to 13 bases. Germline CDR1 LNHNV, CDR2 YYDKDF (reference sequence). This CDR3 region has 16 residues. The CDR3 here is CATSRVGTGITGELFF. The CDR3, as DNA: TGTGCCACCAGCAGAGTGGGGACCGGGATCACCGGGGAGCTGTTTTTT.

This clonotype showed up just a few times. The J gene is TRBJ2-6, the V gene TRBV11-2; 8 positions agree with TRBD1. V shed 6 bases and J 1 base; nucleotides not matched to a gene: 17. The CDR3 contains 20 residues. The germline V gene encodes CDR1 SGHAT and CDR2 FQNNGV. The CDR3 reads CASSAPRAGGLGSGANVLTF. The CDR3 DNA follows: TGTGCCAGCAGTGCCCCGCGAGCAGGGGGCTTAGGGTCTGGGGCCAACGTCCTGACTTTC.

The table lists this clonotype with a few counts. DNA of the CDR3: TGTGCCAGCAGTTACGGCTCAGGCCGCAGCTCCTATAATTCACCCCTCCACTTT. It translates to CASSYGSGRSSYNSPLHF. This sequence joins TRBV6-5 and TRBJ1-6; D unresolved. Trimming pared 2 bases from V and 0 bases from J, leaving 14 bases between. Germline V gene data show CDR1 as MNHEY and CDR2 as SVGAGI. The CDR3 loop spans 18 amino acids.

This clonotype has just a few counts. This chain uses TRBV12-3 or TRBV12-4 with TRBJ1-2; 9 nucleotides line up with TRBD1. V lost 6 bases and J lost 6; bases outside the gene matches: 5. CDR3 length: 13 amino acids. Here the CDR3 reads CASRTGQGDGYTF. DNA of the CDR3: TGTGCCAGCAGAACGGGACAGGGCGATGGCTACACCTTC.